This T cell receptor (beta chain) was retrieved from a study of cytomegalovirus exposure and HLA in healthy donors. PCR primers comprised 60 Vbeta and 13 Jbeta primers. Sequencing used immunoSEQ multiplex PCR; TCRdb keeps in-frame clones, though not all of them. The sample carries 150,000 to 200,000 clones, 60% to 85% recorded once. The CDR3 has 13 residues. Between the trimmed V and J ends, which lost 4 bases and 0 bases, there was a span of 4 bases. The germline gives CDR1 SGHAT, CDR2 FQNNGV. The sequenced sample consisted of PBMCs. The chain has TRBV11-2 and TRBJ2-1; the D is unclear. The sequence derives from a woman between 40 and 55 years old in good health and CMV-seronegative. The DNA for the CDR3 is TGTGCCAGCAGCTGGAGCTCCTACAATGAGCAGTTCTTC. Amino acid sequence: CASSWSSYNEQFF.